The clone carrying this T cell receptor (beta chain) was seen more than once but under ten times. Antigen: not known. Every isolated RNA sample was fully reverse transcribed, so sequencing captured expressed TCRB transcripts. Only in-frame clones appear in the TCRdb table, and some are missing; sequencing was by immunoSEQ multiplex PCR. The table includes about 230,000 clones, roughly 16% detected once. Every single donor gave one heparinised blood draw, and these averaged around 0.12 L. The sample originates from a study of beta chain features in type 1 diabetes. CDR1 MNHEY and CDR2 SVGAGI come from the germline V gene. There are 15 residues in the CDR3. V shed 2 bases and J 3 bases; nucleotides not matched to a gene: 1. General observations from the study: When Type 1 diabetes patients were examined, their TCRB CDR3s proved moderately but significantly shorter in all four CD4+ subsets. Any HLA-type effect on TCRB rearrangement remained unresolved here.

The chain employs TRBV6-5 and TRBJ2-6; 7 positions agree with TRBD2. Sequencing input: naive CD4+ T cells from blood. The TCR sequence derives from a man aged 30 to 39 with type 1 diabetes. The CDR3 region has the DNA TGTGCCAGCAGTTACAGCGGGGTTGGGGCCAACGTCCTGACTTTC. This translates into CASSYSGVGANVLTF.